This is a list of T cell receptor beta chains from one sample in a study of control samples from healthy donors and cancer patients. TCRdb keeps only in-frame clones here, not all; method: immunoSEQ multiplex PCR. The sample carries 390,000 or so clones, 75% to 95% recorded once. Sequenced sample: PBMCs. These receptors were obtained from a man aged 35-49 years with head and neck cancer. The CDR3 runs from the conserved cysteine through the conserved F or W.

J gene,V gene,CDR3 protein
TRBJ2-7,TRBV5-5,CASTINDRSLNEQYF
TRBJ2-1,TRBV9,CASSVSSGRLNEQFF
TRBJ2-7,TRBV5-1,CASSSLTSGGNYEQYF
TRBJ2-5,TRBV6-5,CASSYSGTGVQDTQYF
TRBJ2-2,TRBV5-1,CASWGQDLAGELFF
TRBJ1-3,TRBV5-4,CASSLDTGGPGMTGNTIYF
TRBJ2-1,TRBV28,CASSFRGGSDEQFF
TRBJ2-5,TRBV11-2,CASSRGLKETQYF
TRBJ1-2,TRBV30,CAWSGLAEDGYTF
TRBJ1-2,TRBV29-1,CSVVRLLPDSIYGYTF
TRBJ2-2,TRBV11-2,CASSTPGLRLTGELFF